The 5 T cell receptor beta chains below come from one sample, sequenced in a study of blood T cell repertoires in COVID-19. The method was immunoSEQ multiplex PCR; TCRdb's version includes in-frame clones alone and lacks a portion of them. This sample has some 200,000 clones, with around nine tenths found just once. Sequencing was done on a sample of peripheral blood. The receptors were sampled from a man in his 60s with active or convalescent COVID-19.

The genes are TRBV2 and TRBJ1-1, with D tentatively TRBD1 (6 bases). Germline CDR1 reads SNHLY; CDR2 reads FYNNEI. There are 11 residues in the CDR3. V was shortened by 6 bases and J by 8 bases, with 10 bases between the two germline ends. The CDR3 protein is CASSGTGEAFF. CDR3 DNA sequence: TGTGCCAGCAGCGGTACAGGGGAAGCTTTCTTT.

This chain connects TRBV4-1 to TRBJ1-2; D may be TRBD1 (5 bases). Trimming shortened V by 4 bases and J by 4 bases, and 16 bases separated the two germline ends. Germline loops: CDR1 MGHRA, CDR2 YSYEKL. The CDR3 consists of 15 residues. CDR3 sequence (DNA): TGCGCCAGCAGCCTGGGGCCCCGCGGGACCTATGGCTACACCTTC. It encodes CASSLGPRGTYGYTF.

This chain uses TRBV2 with TRBJ2-7, with 8 bases lining up with TRBD1. With V trimmed by 7 bases and J by 7 bases, 9 bases remained unmatched. The CDR3 totals 13 residues. In germline, CDR1 is SNHLY, CDR2 FYNNEI. The CDR3 nucleotides are TGTGCCAGCACCCTTGGGACAGGCTATGAGCAGTACTTC. As protein: CASTLGTGYEQYF.

In nucleotides, the CDR3 is TGTGCCAGCTCACCAACCTCCGGGAGGGAGGGTGCCGGCTACACCTTC. Translated, it gives CASSPTSGREGAGYTF. V is TRBV18 and J is TRBJ1-2; D unresolved. The germline V gene has CDR1 KGHSH and CDR2 LQKENI. V was shortened by 2 bases and J by 8 bases, with 21 bases between the two germline ends. The CDR3 is 16 residues long.

V and J are TRBV5-1 and TRBJ2-2; D ambiguous. V was trimmed by 0 bases and J by 6 bases, leaving 3 bases between them. Germline CDR1 reads SGHRS; CDR2 reads YFSETQ. The CDR3 sequence is 12 residues long. The CDR3 DNA reads TGCGCCAGCAGCTTGGGAGCCGGGGAGCTGTTTTTT. Translated: CASSLGAGELFF.